These 25 T cell receptor beta chains share one sample of origin, sequenced in a study of shared clonotypes between healthy human individuals. Clones were sequenced by immunoSEQ multiplex PCR, and TCRdb holds only the in-frame ones, with some missing. Of around 940,000 clones listed, over 60% were seen once; the top ten hold approximately 1.5%. The specimen sequenced was memory CD4+ T cells sorted from blood. The subset: CD45RA-negative fraction. The receptors were gathered from a man aged 18-30 years in good health.

The rearrangement links TRBV5-1 to TRBJ2-2; perhaps TRBD1 as D (6 bases). Looked up from germline, CDR1 is SGHRS and CDR2 is YFSETQ. The CDR3 spans 14 residues. V lost 7 bases and J lost 3, with 13 bases in between. The CDR3 here is CASRNREYTGELFF. Written as DNA, the CDR3 is TGCGCCAGCCGAAACAGGGAATACACCGGGGAGCTGTTTTTT.

V and J are TRBV27 and TRBJ1-1, with 11 bases matching TRBD1. This CDR3 comprises 16 residues. Per germline, CDR1 MNHEY and CDR2 SMNVEV (reference sequence). The junction had 11 bases not matched to a gene; V was cut back by 5 bases and J by 6 bases. The CDR3 DNA is TGTGCCAGCAGTACCTTTTGGACAGGGGGCCCTCCTGAAGCTTTCTTT. Protein: CASSTFWTGGPPEAFF.

CDR3 loop: CASSLFVPSSGNTIYF. The CDR3 DNA sequence: TGTGCCAGCAGCTTATTCGTCCCGAGCTCTGGAAACACCATATATTTT. The chain is built from TRBV7-8 and TRBJ1-3; D is ambiguous. This CDR3 is 16 amino acids long. Germline CDR1 and CDR2: SGHVS and FQNEAQ. The ends were cut back, 2 bases at V and 0 bases at J, with 11 bases in the middle.

The chain carries TRBV6-5 and TRBJ2-7; D is uncertain. CDR1 is MNHEY, CDR2 SVGAGI, per germline. Trimming shortened V by 6 bases and J by 0 bases, and 15 bases separated the two germline ends. This CDR3 contains 15 residues. The CDR3 region is CASRSISWFSYEQYF. In nucleotides, the CDR3 is TGTGCCAGCAGAAGCATATCGTGGTTCTCCTACGAGCAGTACTTC.

V usage is TRBV7-2 and J usage is TRBJ1-5, with a tentative D call TRBD1 (5 bases). V gave up 5 bases and J gave up 8 bases, with 16 bases separating them. The CDR3 runs 14 residues. CDR1 SGHTA and CDR2 FQGNSA come from the germline V gene. The CDR3 loop is CASSPQQAGEPQHF. The CDR3 DNA follows: TGTGCCAGCAGCCCCCAACAGGCTGGCGAGCCCCAGCATTTT.

The rearrangement joins TRBV27 to TRBJ2-7, with 13 bases identical to TRBD2. V was clipped by 5 bases and J by 3 bases; unmatched bases: 7. Looked up from germline, CDR1 is MNHEY and CDR2 is SMNVEV (reference sequence). CDR3 length: 16 residues. The CDR3: CASSTGLAGFDYEQYF. CDR3 DNA sequence: TGTGCCAGCAGTACGGGACTAGCGGGGTTCGACTACGAGCAGTACTTC.

The chain links TRBV28 to TRBJ1-2; 7 nucleotides align to TRBD1. This CDR3 contains 15 residues. After removal of 3 bases from V and 3 bases from J, the junction contained 7 bases not matched to a gene. CDR1 is MDHEN and CDR2 is SYDVKM in the germline V gene. CDR3 coding DNA: TGTGCCAGCAGTTTCCTAACAGGGGCCGACTATGGCTACACCTTC. This gives the protein CASSFLTGADYGYTF.

Notes on this clone: A far more abundant clone sits one base away, making this likely a read error. This chain joins TRBV25-1 and TRBJ2-5; D remains unclear. Germline-derived CDR1 and CDR2 are MGHDK and SYGVNS. The CDR3 has 12 amino acids. V was clipped by 4 bases and J by 7 bases, with 10 bases between them. CDR3 nucleotide sequence: TGTGCCAGCAGTGGGACCAAAGGGACCCAGTACTTC. Translation gives CASSGTKGTQYF.

This rearrangement joins TRBV29-1 to TRBJ2-7; 7 nucleotides align to TRBD1. The junction had 2 bases not matched to a gene; V was cut back by 5 bases and J by 1 base. The CDR3 has 12 amino acids. Germline values: CDR1 SQVTM, CDR2 ANQGSEA. The CDR3 region has the DNA TGCAGCGTTAGGGGACAGTCCTACGAGCAGTACTTC. Encoded protein: CSVRGQSYEQYF.

The gene calls are TRBV6-5 and TRBJ2-1; D is ambiguous. This CDR3 has 16 amino acids. The germline CDR1 and CDR2 sequences are MNHEY and SVGAGI. V dropped 2 bases and J dropped 5 bases, with 16 bases sitting between them. The CDR3 DNA follows: TGTGCCAGCAGTTACACCCAAACGACCGGTAACAATGAGCAGTTCTTC. Residues: CASSYTQTTGNNEQFF.

The chain couples TRBV19 to TRBJ1-2; no clear D. This CDR3 is built from 12 residues. Between the trimmed V and J ends, which lost 6 bases and 3 bases, there was a span of 8 bases. Germline assignment: CDR1 LNHDA and CDR2 SQIVND (reference sequence). CDR3 DNA sequence: TGTGCCAGTAGCCTCGAGGACTATGGCTACACCTTC. It yields the protein CASSLEDYGYTF.

The chain uses TRBV18 and TRBJ1-2; possible D gene TRBD1, 5 bases. V lost 3 bases, J lost 5 bases, and 16 bases lay in between. The CDR3 runs 15 residues. Germline V gives CDR1 KGHSH, CDR2 LQKENI. The CDR3 here is CASSPEPGLQYGYTF. The CDR3 bases are TGTGCCAGCTCACCGGAACCGGGACTTCAGTATGGCTACACCTTC.

The chain is built from TRBV19 and TRBJ1-1; a possible D gene is TRBD1 (6 bases). The germline V gene encodes CDR1 LNHDA and CDR2 SQIVND (reference sequence). The CDR3 is 13 residues long. Trimming took off 4 bases at V and 7 bases at J, with 13 bases between the two ends. The CDR3 sequence: CASSTRSGVEAFF. The CDR3 DNA reads as TGTGCCAGTAGTACCCGGTCAGGGGTTGAAGCTTTCTTT.

To note about this clone: This specimen includes other DNA sequences encoding the same CDR3. The rearrangement links TRBV7-2 to TRBJ1-4, with D tentatively TRBD1 (5 bases). Germline CDR1 reads SGHTA; CDR2 reads FQGNSA. Deletions cut 3 bases from V and 8 bases from J, with 10 bases between. The CDR3 sequence is 13 residues long. The DNA for the CDR3 is TGTGCCAGCAGCTTTGGGGGGAACGAAAAACTGTTTTTT. Protein product: CASSFGGNEKLFF.

This chain uses TRBV10-3 with TRBJ2-7, with D possibly matching TRBD1 (5 bases). The length of the CDR3 is 13 residues. Trimming pared 10 bases from V and 3 bases from J, leaving 16 bases between. CDR1 ENHRY and CDR2 SYGVKD come from the germline V gene. CDR3 residues: CATNKNQGYEQYF. In DNA, the CDR3 is TGTGCCACCAATAAAAATCAGGGCTACGAGCAGTACTTC.

The rearrangement uses TRBV30 and TRBJ1-4; 8 positions match TRBD1. This CDR3 is 17 amino acids long. Germline values: CDR1 GTSNPN, CDR2 SVGIG (reference sequence). Trimming at V came to 2 bases and at J to 1 base, leaving 9 bases not matched to a gene. CDR3: CAWSRRAGGLTNEKLFF. The CDR3 DNA reads TGTGCCTGGAGTAGGAGGGCAGGGGGCCTAACTAATGAAAAACTGTTTTTT.

The chain combines TRBV4-2 with TRBJ2-3, with 11 bases matching TRBD2. This CDR3 is built from 16 residues. The V gene end was trimmed by 0 bases and the J gene end by 9 bases; junction bases not matched to a gene: 8. Germline assignment: CDR1 LGHNA and CDR2 YNFKEQ. CDR3: CASSQDSTGLAGTQYF. The CDR3 DNA sequence: TGTGCCAGCAGCCAAGATTCTACAGGACTAGCGGGCACGCAGTATTTT.

The V and J genes are TRBV30 and TRBJ1-2; 8 positions agree with TRBD1. CDR3 length: 14 residues. The V and J ends lost 4 bases and 1 base, in that order; junction bases with no gene match: 5. Looked up from germline, CDR1 is GTSNPN and CDR2 is SVGIG (reference sequence). The CDR3: CAWTRTGRNYGYTF. The CDR3 DNA is TGTGCCTGGACCCGGACAGGGCGTAACTATGGCTACACCTTC. The whole variable domain, remainder taken from reference TRBV30 and TRBJ1-2, is SQTIHQWPATLVQPVGSPLSLECTVEGTSNPNLYWYRQAAGRGLQLLFYSVGIGQISSEVPQNLSASRPQDRQFILSSKKLLLSDSGFYLCAWTRTGRNYGYTFGSGTRLTVV.

This chain links TRBV28 with TRBJ2-7; tentatively, D is TRBD1 (6 bases). This CDR3 is built from 15 residues. V lost 5 bases to trimming and J lost 2 bases, with 16 bases between them. Germline V gene sequence: CDR1 MDHEN, CDR2 SYDVKM. The CDR3 loop is CASSRLSTGTYEQYF. The CDR3 bases are TGTGCCAGCAGTCGCCTATCCACAGGGACCTACGAGCAGTACTTC.

J is TRBJ2-1 and V is TRBV11-2, with no clear D. CDR3 length equals 14 residues. Germline V gene lookup returns CDR1 SGHAT and CDR2 FQNNGV. V gave up 5 bases and J gave up 3 bases, with 11 bases separating them. CDR3 DNA sequence: TGTGCCAGCAGCCCAAGGCTAGACTACAATGAGCAGTTCTTC. Its translation is CASSPRLDYNEQFF.

The gene calls are TRBV7-3 and TRBJ2-3; no clear D gene. V was trimmed by 4 bases and J by 2 bases, leaving 13 bases between them. The germline gives CDR1 SGHTA, CDR2 FQGTGA. The CDR3 loop spans 15 amino acids. The CDR3 is CASSSVPSITDTQYF. CDR3 DNA: TGTGCCAGCAGCTCAGTCCCATCGATCACAGATACGCAGTATTTT.

To note about this clone: The sample holds other DNA sequences that translate to the same CDR3. The chain carries TRBV5-1 and TRBJ2-5; the match to TRBD2 covers 14 bases. The J segment lost 0 bases and the V segment lost 4 bases, leaving 2 bases of the junction unmatched. Germline V gene lookup returns CDR1 SGHRS and CDR2 YFSETQ. This CDR3 has 16 amino acids. The CDR3 loop is CASSPGLAGDQETQYF. The DNA of the CDR3 is TGCGCCAGCAGCCCGGGACTAGCGGGGGACCAAGAGACCCAGTACTTC.

The rearrangement joins TRBV2 to TRBJ2-5; D possibly uses TRBD1 or TRBD2 (5 bases each). The germline V gene has CDR1 SNHLY and CDR2 FYNNEI. The germline V and J ends were trimmed by 3 bases and 4 bases, with 18 bases remaining between them. This CDR3 spans 16 amino acids. CDR3 coding DNA: TGTGCCAGCAGTGAGACTATCGGCAGGGCCAGAGAGACCCAGTACTTC. Translated, it gives CASSETIGRARETQYF.

This chain connects TRBV29-1 to TRBJ2-3; D is uncertain. Trimming removed 4 bases at V and 3 bases at J, with 8 bases between. Germline V gene lookup returns CDR1 SQVTM and CDR2 ANQGSEA. The CDR3 consists of 12 residues. The CDR3 spells CSVAELTDTQYF. The CDR3 bases are TGCAGCGTTGCTGAGCTAACAGATACGCAGTATTTT.

The chain employs TRBV27 and TRBJ2-3, with TRBD2 matching over 8 bases. The junction had 3 bases not matched to a gene; V was cut back by 2 bases and J by 2 bases. The CDR3 has 15 residues. Germline CDR1 reads MNHEY; CDR2 reads SMNVEV (reference sequence). The CDR3 loop is CASSLTSGYTDTQYF. In DNA, the CDR3 is TGTGCCAGCAGTTTAACTAGCGGATACACAGATACGCAGTATTTT.